A single count supports the clone carrying this T cell receptor beta chain. Antigen unknown. This sample was included in a study of T-cell reconstitution after alpha-beta-depleted transplantation in children. Broader study findings: Where alpha-beta T cells came from about two months after transplant was reportedly several hundred expanded graft clones. Fresh T-cell production supplied most of the T-cell counts and diversity seen one year after transplant. Some patients owed their high day-60 TCRbeta diversity to surviving recipient T cells and thymic progenitors.

The CDR3 extends over 15 amino acids. The V gene's germline CDR1 is DFQATT and CDR2 SNEGSKA (reference sequence). The V gene lost 0 bases and the J gene lost 4 bases, with 15 bases spanning the gap. For TCRbeta, the library was prepared with unique molecular identifiers. TCRdb passed the PCR reads through MiXCR, listing each CDR3 protein once. The table has about 980,000 distinct CDR3 sequences, roughly 29% seen once. The origin of this receptor is a boy under three years old who had a stem cell transplant for SCID, so the T cells may come from the graft donor. Sequenced here: PBMCs, mostly from graft donor cells, sampled 360 days after TCRalphabeta/CD19-depleted stem cell transplant. The chain has TRBV20-1 and TRBJ1-2, with D perhaps TRBD1 (6 bases). As DNA, the CDR3 is TGCAGTGCTAGAGACCCCTCAACAGGGACCTATGGCTACACCTTC. Encoded protein: CSARDPSTGTYGYTF.